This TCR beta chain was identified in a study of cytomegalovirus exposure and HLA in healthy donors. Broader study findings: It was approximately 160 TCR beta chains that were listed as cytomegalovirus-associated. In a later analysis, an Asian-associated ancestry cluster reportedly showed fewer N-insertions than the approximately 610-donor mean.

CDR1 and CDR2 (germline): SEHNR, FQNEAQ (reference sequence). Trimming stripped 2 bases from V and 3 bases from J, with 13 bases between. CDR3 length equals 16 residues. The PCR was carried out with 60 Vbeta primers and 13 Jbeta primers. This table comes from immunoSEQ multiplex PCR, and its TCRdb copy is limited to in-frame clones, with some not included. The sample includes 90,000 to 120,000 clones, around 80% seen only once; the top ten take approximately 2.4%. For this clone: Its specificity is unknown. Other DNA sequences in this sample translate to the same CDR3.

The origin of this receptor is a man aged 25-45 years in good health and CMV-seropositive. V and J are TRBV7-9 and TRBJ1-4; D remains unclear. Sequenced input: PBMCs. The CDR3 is CASSLSWSGANEKLFF. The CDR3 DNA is TGTGCCAGCAGCTTATCGTGGTCGGGAGCTAATGAAAAACTGTTTTTT.